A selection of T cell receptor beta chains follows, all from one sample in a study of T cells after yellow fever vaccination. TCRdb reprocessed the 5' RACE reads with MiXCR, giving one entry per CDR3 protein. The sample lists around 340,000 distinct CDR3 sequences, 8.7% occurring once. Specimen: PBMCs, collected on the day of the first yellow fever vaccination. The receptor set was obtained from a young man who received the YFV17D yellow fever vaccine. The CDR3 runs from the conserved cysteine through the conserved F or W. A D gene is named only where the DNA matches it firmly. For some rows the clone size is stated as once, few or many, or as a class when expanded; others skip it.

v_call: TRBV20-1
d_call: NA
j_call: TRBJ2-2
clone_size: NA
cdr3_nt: TGCAGCCAGTCCGGGGCGAACACCGGGGAGCTGTTTTTT
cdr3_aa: CSQSGANTGELFF

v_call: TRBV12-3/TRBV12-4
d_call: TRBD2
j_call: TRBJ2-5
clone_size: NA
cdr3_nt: TGTGCCAGCGATGCTAGCGGAGAGACCCAGTACTTC
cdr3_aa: CASDASGETQYF

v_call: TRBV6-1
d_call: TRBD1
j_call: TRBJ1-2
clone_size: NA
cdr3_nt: TGTGCCAGCAGACGTCAGGGACAGGCGAAGGGCTACACCTTC
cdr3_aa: CASRRQGQAKGYTF

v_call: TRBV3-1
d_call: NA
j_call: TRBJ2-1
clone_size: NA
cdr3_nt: TGTGCCAGCAGCCTGAAGGGTGAGCAGTTCTTC
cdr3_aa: CASSLKGEQFF

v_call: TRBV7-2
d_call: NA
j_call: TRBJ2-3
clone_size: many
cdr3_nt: TGTGCCAGCAGCCCATCCCGAGGGACAGATACGCAGTATTTT
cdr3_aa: CASSPSRGTDTQYF

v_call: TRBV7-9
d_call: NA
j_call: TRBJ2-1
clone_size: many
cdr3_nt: TGTGCCAGCAGTCCTGGACCGGGCCAGAATGAGCAGTTCTTC
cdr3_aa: CASSPGPGQNEQFF

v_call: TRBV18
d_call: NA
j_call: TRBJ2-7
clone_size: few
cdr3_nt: TGTGCCAGCTCACCATCGGTCTACGAGCAGTACTTC
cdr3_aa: CASSPSVYEQYF

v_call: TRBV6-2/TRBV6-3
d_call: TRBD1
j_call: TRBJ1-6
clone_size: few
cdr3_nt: TGTGCCAGCAGTTCGGGGCAGGGGGATTCACCCCTCCACTTT
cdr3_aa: CASSSGQGDSPLHF

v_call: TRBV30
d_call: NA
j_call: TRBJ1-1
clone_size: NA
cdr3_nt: TGTGCCTGGAACACTCCGTCGCCTGAAGCTTTCTTT
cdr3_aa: CAWNTPSPEAFF

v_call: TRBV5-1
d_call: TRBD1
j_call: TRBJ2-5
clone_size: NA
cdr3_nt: TGCGCCAGCAGCTGGCCCACGGGACAGGTGCGACGGACCCAGTACTTC
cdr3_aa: CASSWPTGQVRRTQYF

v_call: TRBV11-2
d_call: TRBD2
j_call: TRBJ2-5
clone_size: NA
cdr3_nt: TGTGCCAGCAGCATGGGACTAGCGGGGGGCTTAGGGGAGACCCAGTACTTC
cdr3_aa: CASSMGLAGGLGETQYF

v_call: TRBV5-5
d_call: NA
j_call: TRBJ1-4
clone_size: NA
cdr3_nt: TGTGCCAGCAGCTTGGGAGTTGTAGGAACTAATGAAAAACTGTTTTTT
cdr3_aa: CASSLGVVGTNEKLFF

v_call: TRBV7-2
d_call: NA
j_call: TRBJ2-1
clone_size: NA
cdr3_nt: TGTGCCAGCACCCCCGCCCTCACAGTTCTTTACAATGAGCAGTTCTTC
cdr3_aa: CASTPALTVLYNEQFF

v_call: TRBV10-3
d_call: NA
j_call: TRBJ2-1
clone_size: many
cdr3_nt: TGTGCCATCAGTGGCGGGGACACATACAATGAGCAGTTCTTC
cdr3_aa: CAISGGDTYNEQFF

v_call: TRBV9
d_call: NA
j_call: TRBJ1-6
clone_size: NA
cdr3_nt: TGTGCCAGCAGCGAGACAGCTCAGAATTCACCCCTCCACTTT
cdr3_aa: CASSETAQNSPLHF

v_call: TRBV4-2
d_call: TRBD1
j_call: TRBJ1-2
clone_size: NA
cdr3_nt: TGTGCCAGCAGCCAAGTGGGACCGGGACAGGGGGCGGGAGGCTACACCTTC
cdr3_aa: CASSQVGPGQGAGGYTF

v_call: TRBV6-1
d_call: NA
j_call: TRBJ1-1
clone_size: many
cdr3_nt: TGTGCCAGCAGTCCTTTGGGGGGGGCACACACTGAAGCTTTCTTT
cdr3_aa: CASSPLGGAHTEAFF

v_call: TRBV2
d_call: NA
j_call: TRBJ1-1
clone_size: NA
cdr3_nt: TGTGCCAGCAGTGCCGCCCCGGGAGGTGCTGAAGCTTTCTTT
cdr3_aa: CASSAAPGGAEAFF

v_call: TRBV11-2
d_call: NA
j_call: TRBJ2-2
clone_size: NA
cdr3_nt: TGTGCCAGCAGCTTATATTCGAGAAACACCGGGGAGCTGTTTTTT
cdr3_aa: CASSLYSRNTGELFF

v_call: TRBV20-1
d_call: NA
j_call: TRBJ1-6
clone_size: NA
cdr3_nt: TGCAGTGCCCCACACAGTCTACAGGGAAAACCCCTCCACTTT
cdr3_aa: CSAPHSLQGKPLHF

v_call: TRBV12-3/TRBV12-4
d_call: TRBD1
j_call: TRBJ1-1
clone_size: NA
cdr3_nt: TGTGCCAGCACCCGACAGGGGAACACTGAAGCTTTCTTT
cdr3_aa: CASTRQGNTEAFF

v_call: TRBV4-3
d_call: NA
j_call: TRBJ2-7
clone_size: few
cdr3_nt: TGCGCCAGCAGCCAAGGTGGGGCCAGCTCCTACGAGCAGTACTTC
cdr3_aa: CASSQGGASSYEQYF

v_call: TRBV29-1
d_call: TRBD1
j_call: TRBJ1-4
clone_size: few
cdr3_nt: TGCAGCGTCGGATTAACAGGGGTTGGTAATGAAAAACTGTTTTTT
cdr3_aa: CSVGLTGVGNEKLFF

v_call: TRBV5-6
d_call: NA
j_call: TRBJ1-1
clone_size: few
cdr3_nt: TGTGCCAGCAGCCGGTGGGGGGCGCTTAGTGGCACTGAAGCTTTCTTT
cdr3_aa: CASSRWGALSGTEAFF

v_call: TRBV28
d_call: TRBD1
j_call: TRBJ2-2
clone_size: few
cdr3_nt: TGTGCCAGCAGTTTCTATGCCGACAGGGTGAGCGGGGAGCTGTTTTTT
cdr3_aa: CASSFYADRVSGELFF

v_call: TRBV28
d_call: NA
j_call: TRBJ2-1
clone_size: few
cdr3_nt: TGTGCCAGCAGTTCCCCCGGGGGGCCACTTTACAATGAGCAGTTCTTC
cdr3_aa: CASSSPGGPLYNEQFF

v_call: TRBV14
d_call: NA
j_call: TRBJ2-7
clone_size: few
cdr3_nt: TGTGCCAGCAGCCAAGACTTCAGGAGGAGCTCCTACGAGCAGTACTTC
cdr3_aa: CASSQDFRRSSYEQYF

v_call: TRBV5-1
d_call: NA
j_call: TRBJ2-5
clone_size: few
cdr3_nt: TGCGCCAGCAGCCTGGGGGTGGCAGGCGCCCAGGAGACCCAGTACTTC
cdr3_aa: CASSLGVAGAQETQYF

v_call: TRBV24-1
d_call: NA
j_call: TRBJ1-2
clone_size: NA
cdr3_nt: TGTGCCACCAGTGATGGTTTCGGTGGCTACACCTTC
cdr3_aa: CATSDGFGGYTF

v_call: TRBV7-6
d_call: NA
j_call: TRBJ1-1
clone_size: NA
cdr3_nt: TGTGCCAGCAGCACGACAGGTTTAACTGAAGCTTTCTTT
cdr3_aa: CASSTTGLTEAFF

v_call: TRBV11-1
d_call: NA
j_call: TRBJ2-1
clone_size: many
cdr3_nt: TGTGCCAGCAGCTTCGGTAGCGCGTCTATACCCTACAATGAGCAGTTCTTC
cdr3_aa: CASSFGSASIPYNEQFF

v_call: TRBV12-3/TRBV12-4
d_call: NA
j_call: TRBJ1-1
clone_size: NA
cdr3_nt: TGTGCCAGCAGTTTCTTCGCAGGTCGGGTGGCTGAAGCTTTCTTT
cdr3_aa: CASSFFAGRVAEAFF

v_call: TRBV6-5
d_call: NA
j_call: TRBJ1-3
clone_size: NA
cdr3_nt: TGTGCCAGCAGTTACGGCCAACAGGGTTACACCATATATTTT
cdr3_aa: CASSYGQQGYTIYF

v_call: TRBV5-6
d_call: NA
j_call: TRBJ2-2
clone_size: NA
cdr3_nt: TGTGCCAGGAGCCCCCGACTGGTCGGAGGTACCGGGGAGCTGTTTTTT
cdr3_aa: CARSPRLVGGTGELFF

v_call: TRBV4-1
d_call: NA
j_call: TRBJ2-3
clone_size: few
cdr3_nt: TGCGCCAGCAGCCTCTGGACCGGCACCGAGGGAGATACGCAGTATTTT
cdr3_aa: CASSLWTGTEGDTQYF

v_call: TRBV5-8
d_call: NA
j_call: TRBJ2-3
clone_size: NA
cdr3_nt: TGTGCCAGCAGCTTGAGGTTGGGCGGAACTAGCACAGATACGCAGTATTTT
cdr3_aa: CASSLRLGGTSTDTQYF

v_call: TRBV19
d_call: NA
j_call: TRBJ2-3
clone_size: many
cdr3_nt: TGTGCCAGTGGGGTCCGCGGAGATACGCAGTATTTT
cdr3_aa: CASGVRGDTQYF

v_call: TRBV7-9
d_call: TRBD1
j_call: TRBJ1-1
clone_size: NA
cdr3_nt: TGTGCCAGCGGGACAGGAGAGAACACTGAAGCTTTCTTT
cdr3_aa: CASGTGENTEAFF

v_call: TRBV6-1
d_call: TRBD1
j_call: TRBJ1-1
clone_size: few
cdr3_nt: TGTGCCAGCAGTAAGCTGACAGGGAGCACCTTCGAAGCTTTCTTT
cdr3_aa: CASSKLTGSTFEAFF

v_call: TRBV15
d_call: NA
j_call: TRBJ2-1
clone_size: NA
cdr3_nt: TGTGCCACCAGCAGAGATATAGGACAACACAATGAGCAGTTCTTC
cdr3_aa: CATSRDIGQHNEQFF

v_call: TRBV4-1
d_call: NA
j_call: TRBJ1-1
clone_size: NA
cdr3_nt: TGCGCCAGCAGCCAAGCCAACAGCATGAACACTGAAGCTTTCTTT
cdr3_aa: CASSQANSMNTEAFF

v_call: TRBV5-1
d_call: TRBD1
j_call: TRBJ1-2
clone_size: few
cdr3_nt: TGCGCCAGCAGGTCTCTTCAGGGGGTGGACTATGGCTACACCTTC
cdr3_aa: CASRSLQGVDYGYTF

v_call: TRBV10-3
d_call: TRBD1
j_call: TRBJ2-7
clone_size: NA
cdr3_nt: TGTGCCATCCAAAGGCAGGGGGCCTACGAGCAGTACTTC
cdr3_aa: CAIQRQGAYEQYF

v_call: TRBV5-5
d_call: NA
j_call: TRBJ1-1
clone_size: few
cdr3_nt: TGTGCCAGCAGCTTTTCTCCGACCTACACTGAAGCTTTCTTT
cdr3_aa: CASSFSPTYTEAFF

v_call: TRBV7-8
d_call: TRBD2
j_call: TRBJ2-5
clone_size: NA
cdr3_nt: TGTGCCAGCAGCTTAGATGGTGCGGGGGGGCCTGGAGAGACCCAGTACTTC
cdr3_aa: CASSLDGAGGPGETQYF